The present entry profiles one TCR beta chain with its context. The antigen remains unidentified. CDR1 is SGHAT, CDR2 FQNNGV, per germline. J lost 6 bases, V lost 5 bases, and 3 bases had no gene match. This CDR3 region has 14 residues. Measured with immunoSEQ multiplex PCR; TCRdb has only the in-frame clones, and not every one. Here the sample spans 100,000 to 150,000 clones, 92% being singletons. The data derive from a study of T cell responses to AZD1222 COVID-19 vaccine. Study observations and caveats: It should be noted that donors were predominantly white British and more often female, and clonal diversity was possibly underestimated. Without day 14 samples, only post-peak T cell repertoires were studied. Spike-specific TCR breadth and depth grew following two AZD1222 doses. Along spike, vaccine-associated CD4 TCRs were found throughout, with dominance at 160-218 and 743-854.

This clonotype was sampled from an adult in good health. Sequencing used peripheral blood, obtained on day 0 of AZD1222 vaccination. The rearrangement joins TRBV11-2 to TRBJ1-5; 11 nucleotides line up with TRBD1. This chain's CDR3 is CASSLDRGRQPQHF. The CDR3 nucleotides are TGTGCCAGCAGCCTGGACAGGGGGCGTCAGCCCCAGCATTTT.